The rows below give T cell receptor beta chains drawn from one sample of a study of CD8 T cells in ankylosing spondylitis. In TCRdb, the 5' RACE reads were re-called with MiXCR into one record per CDR3 protein. This table has 500,000 to 550,000 distinct CDR3 sequences, approximately 11% appearing once. Sample: blood, either unsorted or a sorted T cell fraction (not recorded which). Receptor source: a male donor with ankylosing spondylitis. CDR3s include the opening cysteine and the closing phenylalanine or tryptophan. Each record gives: V gene, CDR3 length, J gene, D gene, CDR3 protein. The D gene is left open where the match is weak.

v_gene: TRBV5-1; len: 16; j_gene: TRBJ1-4; d_gene: TRBD1; CDR3aa: CASSLTTGAWDEKLFF
v_gene: TRBV5-1; len: 11; j_gene: TRBJ2-2; d_gene: NA; CDR3aa: CASSRARELFF
v_gene: TRBV12-3/TRBV12-4; len: 15; j_gene: TRBJ2-3; d_gene: TRBD2; CDR3aa: CASSLAGGYTDTQYF
v_gene: TRBV24-1; len: 16; j_gene: TRBJ2-2; d_gene: NA; CDR3aa: CATSDKRTKVPGELFF
v_gene: TRBV20-1; len: 14; j_gene: TRBJ2-7; d_gene: NA; CDR3aa: CSARDLTGGYEQYF
v_gene: TRBV9; len: 14; j_gene: TRBJ2-1; d_gene: NA; CDR3aa: CASSVGAGHNEQFF
v_gene: TRBV7-9; len: 16; j_gene: TRBJ1-1; d_gene: NA; CDR3aa: CASSQDVGQQNTEAFF
v_gene: TRBV20-1; len: 17; j_gene: TRBJ1-2; d_gene: NA; CDR3aa: CSARDARSGALDYGYTF
v_gene: TRBV7-2; len: 12; j_gene: TRBJ2-1; d_gene: NA; CDR3aa: CASQGAYNEQFF
v_gene: TRBV12-3/TRBV12-4; len: 16; j_gene: TRBJ2-2; d_gene: NA; CDR3aa: CASSLAWGINTGELFF
v_gene: TRBV20-1; len: 18; j_gene: TRBJ2-7; d_gene: TRBD2; CDR3aa: CSARPTGTSGLFTYEQYF
v_gene: TRBV9; len: 14; j_gene: TRBJ2-7; d_gene: TRBD2; CDR3aa: CASSDGTSGSEQYF
v_gene: TRBV29-1; len: 13; j_gene: TRBJ1-1; d_gene: NA; CDR3aa: CSAEGGRYTEAFF
v_gene: TRBV20-1; len: 14; j_gene: TRBJ2-1; d_gene: NA; CDR3aa: CSARAPSSYNEQFF
v_gene: TRBV27; len: 19; j_gene: TRBJ2-1; d_gene: TRBD1; CDR3aa: CASSLMGTGSISPYNEQFF
v_gene: TRBV20-1; len: 16; j_gene: TRBJ2-5; d_gene: TRBD2; CDR3aa: CSAQDLAGGGQETQYF
v_gene: TRBV18; len: 13; j_gene: TRBJ1-2; d_gene: NA; CDR3aa: CASSPIGDYGYTF
v_gene: TRBV5-5; len: 16; j_gene: TRBJ2-2; d_gene: NA; CDR3aa: CASIIRWGTDTGELFF
v_gene: TRBV20-1; len: 17; j_gene: TRBJ2-5; d_gene: TRBD2; CDR3aa: CSARSGGISGGKETQYF
v_gene: TRBV12-3/TRBV12-4; len: 15; j_gene: TRBJ2-1; d_gene: TRBD1; CDR3aa: CASSLRQGVGNEQFF
v_gene: TRBV29-1; len: 15; j_gene: TRBJ1-2; d_gene: TRBD1; CDR3aa: CSVADRAPYVSGYTF
v_gene: TRBV20-1; len: 14; j_gene: TRBJ1-5; d_gene: NA; CDR3aa: CSARSTGGNQPQHF
v_gene: TRBV29-1; len: 15; j_gene: TRBJ1-2; d_gene: TRBD1; CDR3aa: CSVEDLGQGADGYTF
v_gene: TRBV20-1; len: 16; j_gene: TRBJ2-1; d_gene: TRBD2; CDR3aa: CSARDPLAGGRTEQFF
v_gene: TRBV15; len: 14; j_gene: TRBJ2-7; d_gene: TRBD2; CDR3aa: CATSGERGYYEQYF
v_gene: TRBV10-3; len: 14; j_gene: TRBJ1-1; d_gene: TRBD1; CDR3aa: CAISESLTGAEAFF
v_gene: TRBV12-3/TRBV12-4; len: 12; j_gene: TRBJ2-1; d_gene: NA; CDR3aa: CASSRLSGLQFF
v_gene: TRBV7-8; len: 16; j_gene: TRBJ2-3; d_gene: NA; CDR3aa: CASSSSEWDLTDTQYF
v_gene: TRBV5-1; len: 15; j_gene: TRBJ2-1; d_gene: TRBD2; CDR3aa: CASSSGTSLYNEQFF
v_gene: TRBV20-1; len: 17; j_gene: TRBJ2-1; d_gene: NA; CDR3aa: CSAREDGGLSSYNEQFF